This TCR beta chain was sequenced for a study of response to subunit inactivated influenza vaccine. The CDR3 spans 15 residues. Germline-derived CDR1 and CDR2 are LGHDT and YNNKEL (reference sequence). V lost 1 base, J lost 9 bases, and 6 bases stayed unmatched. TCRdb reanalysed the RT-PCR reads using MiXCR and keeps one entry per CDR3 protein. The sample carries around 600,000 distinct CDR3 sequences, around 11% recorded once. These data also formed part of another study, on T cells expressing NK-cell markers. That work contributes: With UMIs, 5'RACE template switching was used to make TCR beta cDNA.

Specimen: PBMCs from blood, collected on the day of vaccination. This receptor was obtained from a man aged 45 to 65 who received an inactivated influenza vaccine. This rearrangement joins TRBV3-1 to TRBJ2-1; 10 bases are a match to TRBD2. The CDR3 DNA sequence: TGTGCCAGCAGCCAAGTGCTAGCGGGAGAGGGTGAGCAGTTCTTC. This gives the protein CASSQVLAGEGEQFF.